Included here is one T cell receptor beta chain sequence, with context. The data were taken from a study of TIL therapy for anti-PD-1-resistant metastatic lung cancer. Study-level background: Median patient age was about 56, ranging about 38-80 years. Several tumors were EGFR-mutant and two were ALK-rearranged.

This was the immunoSEQ v3 assay. The method was immunoSEQ multiplex PCR; TCRdb's version includes in-frame clones alone and lacks a portion of them. The sample lists 55,000 to 70,000 clones, around 86% occurring once. The CDR3 has 12 residues. The V end was cut by 6 bases, the J end by 10 bases, with 13 bases between. Germline CDR1 SNHLY, CDR2 FYNNEI. Noted time point: pre-treatment sample, taken before nivolumab and TIL therapy. Patients were adults with stage 4 NSCLC. The sequenced sample was blood, obtained at baseline. The source of this sequence is a person aged 30 to 80 with non-small cell lung cancer. This sequence joins TRBV2 and TRBJ2-1, with D hard to call. The CDR3 DNA follows: TGTGCCAGCAGACCGGTTATCTTGGAGCAGTTCTTC. It codes for CASRPVILEQFF.